This T cell receptor (beta chain) comes out of a study of shared clonotypes between healthy human individuals (dated by TCRdb to 2019 to 2021). Notes on the research overall: The cohort comprised a couple of women and a few men aged 18 to 49 years. For each donor, CD4 naive and CD4 memory were each given three plates, CD8 naive was given two plates, and CD8 memory was given one plate. To estimate repertoire size and how much clonotypes are shared between individuals, the study performed deep sequencing of blood TCR repertoires from roughly five healthy adults. Libraries were prepared and TCR repertoires were sequenced by different laboratories using diverse techniques, in order to increase sequencing depth and limit assay-specific biases. Leukapheresis yielded between about 0.94 and 9 billion PBMCs per donor.

CDR1 is given as SNHLY and CDR2 as FYNNEI, both from the germline V gene. There are 16 amino acids in the CDR3, from cysteine to phenylalanine inclusive. The entry retains the CDR3 DNA only, 48 bases that are in frame from base 1. Trimming leaves V shorter by 3 bases and J shorter by 4 bases, with the junction holding 9 bases beyond the gene matches. A note on this clone: The clone's antigen remains unknown. No qualities accompany the bases; no much larger clone lies one base away.

What the research found in general, with its limitations: Compared with non-shared clonotypes, clonotypes shared by all four sorted-subset donors had higher generation probabilities. The genetic and exposure-history diversity represented was limited by the small number of donors. Sampling was restricted to blood, and TCR repertoires in tissues likely differ from the TCR repertoires found in blood. Even with the large sequencing depth, rarefaction of the sorted-subset datasets indicated that sequencing was incomplete. Based on pairwise subsampling, the degree of clonotype sharing among donors was expected to be affected by sequencing depth. Larger estimated clonotype richness was generally found for naive subsets than for memory subsets. Approximately 5% of naive CD4, 3.5% of naive CD8, roughly 2.4% of memory CD4, and less than 0.45% of memory CD8 clonotypes were shared across a few donors.

Using the deep immunoSEQ assay, multiplex PCR amplified TCR CDR3 regions from genomic DNA. Extracted genomic DNA from each cell subset was spread evenly across all wells of several immunoSEQ 96-well plates, with each plate serving as a replicate. Each replicate PCR for sorted subsets received around 200 ng genomic DNA, equal to roughly 29,000 T cell genomes. Purified libraries were measured with a Qubit 3.0 fluorometer, size-checked on a Bioanalyzer 2100, and measured again with the KAPA Library Quantification kit. Every immunoSEQ 96-well plate was sequenced on a dedicated single-read 150-cycle Illumina NextSeq 550 flow cell. In the authors' own workflow: Because the immunoSEQ output included only junctional sequences and no quality scores, the filtering could not be the same as the filtering used for full-length reads. Sequences were annotated with PyIR, a Python wrapper for IgBLAST v1.9, and V/J genes and CDR3 were assigned using IMGT germline references. Reads were filtered out if the reads had weak V/J assignments (E-value above 1e-6), no CDR3, stop codons, out-of-frame junctions, or ambiguous translated residues. V3J clonotypes were defined as sequences sharing an identical inferred V gene, J gene, and CDR3 amino acid sequence. To compute the percentage overlap between repertoires, the number of shared unique clonotypes was divided by the size of the smaller repertoire. Repertoire richness was assessed with RTK rarefaction, the Chao1 estimator, and Recon v2.1 estimates of unobserved clonotypes. Generation probabilities were computed with OLGA for all TCRbeta clonotypes obtained by the gDNA method from several donors. Imported from immuneACCESS, the table was reduced by TCRdb to in-frame sequences with V and J called. These copies leave out some clones; in studies compared against another copy, an unresolved V gene accounts for under half, and the cause of the remainder is not known. Clone size and the V and J calls come from that table; the DNA yielded D and trimming. This sample gives millions of clones in total; more than 80% of them show up just once. About 0.13% of the sample lies in the top ten.

Donors were healthy HIV-negative adults with no recently reported acute infections or vaccinations. Every donor was a Caucasian adult living in Nashville, Tennessee, USA. CD4+ T cells were enriched by magnetic negative selection, after which naive cells were positively selected on CD45RA and the negative fraction was taken as the memory subset. Blood was collected by leukapheresis, and PBMCs were isolated by Ficoll-Histopaque density gradient centrifugation and then cryopreserved in liquid nitrogen vapor phase. Purity and quantity of every magnetically sorted T cell population were checked by analytical flow cytometry. Genomic DNA was isolated from each sorted fraction and quantified by UV absorbance on a Nanodrop 2000c.

The sequenced sample consisted of naive CD4+ T cells sorted from blood. The label giving this sample's cell subset or site can be read as: CD45RA+ positively selected. This receptor was identified in a man between 18 and 35 years old in good health. The chain is encoded by TRBV2 joined to TRBJ2-5, and 9 junctional nucleotides match TRBD1. CDR3 region: CASSEGTGKGLETQYF. The sequenced DNA: TGTGCCAGCAGTGAGGGGACAGGGAAAGGGCTAGAGACCCAGTACTTC.